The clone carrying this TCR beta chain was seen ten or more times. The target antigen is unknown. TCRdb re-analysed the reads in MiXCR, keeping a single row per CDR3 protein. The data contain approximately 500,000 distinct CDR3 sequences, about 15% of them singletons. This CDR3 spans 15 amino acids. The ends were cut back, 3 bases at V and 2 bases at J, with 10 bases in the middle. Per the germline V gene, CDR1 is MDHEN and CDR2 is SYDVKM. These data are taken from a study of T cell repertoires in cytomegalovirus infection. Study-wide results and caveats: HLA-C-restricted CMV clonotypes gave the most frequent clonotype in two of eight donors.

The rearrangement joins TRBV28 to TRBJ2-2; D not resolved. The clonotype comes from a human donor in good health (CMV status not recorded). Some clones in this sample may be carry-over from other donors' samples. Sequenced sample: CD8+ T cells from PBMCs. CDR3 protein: CASSFVPLNTGELFF. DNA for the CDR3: TGTGCCAGCAGTTTCGTCCCCTTAAACACCGGGGAGCTGTTTTTT.